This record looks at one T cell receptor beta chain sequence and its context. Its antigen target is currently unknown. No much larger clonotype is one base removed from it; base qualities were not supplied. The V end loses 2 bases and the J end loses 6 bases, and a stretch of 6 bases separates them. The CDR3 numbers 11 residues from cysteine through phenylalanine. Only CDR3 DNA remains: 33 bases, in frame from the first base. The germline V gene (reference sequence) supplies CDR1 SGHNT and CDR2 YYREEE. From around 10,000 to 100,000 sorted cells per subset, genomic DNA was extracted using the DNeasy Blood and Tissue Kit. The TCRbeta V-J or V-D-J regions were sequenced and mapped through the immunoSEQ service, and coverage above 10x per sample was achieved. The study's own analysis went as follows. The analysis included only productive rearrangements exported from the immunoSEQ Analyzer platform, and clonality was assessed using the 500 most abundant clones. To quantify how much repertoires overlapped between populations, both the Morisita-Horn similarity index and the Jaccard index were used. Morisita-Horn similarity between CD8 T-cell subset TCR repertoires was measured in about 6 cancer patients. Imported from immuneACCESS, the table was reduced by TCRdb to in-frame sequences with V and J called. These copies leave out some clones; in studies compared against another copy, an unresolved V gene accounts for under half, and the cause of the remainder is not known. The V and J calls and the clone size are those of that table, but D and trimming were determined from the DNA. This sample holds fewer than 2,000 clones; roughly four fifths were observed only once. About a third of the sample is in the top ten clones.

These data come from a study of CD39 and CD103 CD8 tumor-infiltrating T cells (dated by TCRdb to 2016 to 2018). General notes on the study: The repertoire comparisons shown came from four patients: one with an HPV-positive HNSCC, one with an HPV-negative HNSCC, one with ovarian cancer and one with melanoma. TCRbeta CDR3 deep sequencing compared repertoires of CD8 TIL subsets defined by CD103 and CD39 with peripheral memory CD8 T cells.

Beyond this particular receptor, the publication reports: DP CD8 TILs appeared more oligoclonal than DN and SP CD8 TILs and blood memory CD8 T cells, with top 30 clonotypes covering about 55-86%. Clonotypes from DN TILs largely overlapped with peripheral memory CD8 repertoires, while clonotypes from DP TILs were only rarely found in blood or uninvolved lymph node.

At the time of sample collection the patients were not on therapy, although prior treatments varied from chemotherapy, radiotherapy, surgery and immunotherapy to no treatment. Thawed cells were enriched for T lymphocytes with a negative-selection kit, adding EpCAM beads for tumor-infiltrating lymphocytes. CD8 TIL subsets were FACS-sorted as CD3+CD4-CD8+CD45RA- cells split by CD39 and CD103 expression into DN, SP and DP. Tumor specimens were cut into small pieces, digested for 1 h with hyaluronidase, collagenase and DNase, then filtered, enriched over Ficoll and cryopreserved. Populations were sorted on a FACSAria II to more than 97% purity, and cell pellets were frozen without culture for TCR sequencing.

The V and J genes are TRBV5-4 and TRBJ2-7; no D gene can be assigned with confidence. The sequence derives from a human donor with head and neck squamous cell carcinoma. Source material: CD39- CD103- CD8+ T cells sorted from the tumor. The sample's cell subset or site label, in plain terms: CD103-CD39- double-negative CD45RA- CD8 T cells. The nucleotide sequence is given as TGTGCCAGCAGCTTCGAAAGCGAGCAGTACTTC. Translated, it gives CASSFESEQYF.